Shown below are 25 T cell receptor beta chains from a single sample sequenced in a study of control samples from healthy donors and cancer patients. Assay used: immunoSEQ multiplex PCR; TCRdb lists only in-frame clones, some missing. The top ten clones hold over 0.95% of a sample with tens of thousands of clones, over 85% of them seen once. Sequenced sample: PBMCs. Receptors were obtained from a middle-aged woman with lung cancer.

The CDR3 spells CASRDLRGSETQYF. CDR3 bases: TGCGCCAGCAGGGATTTAAGGGGGAGCGAGACCCAGTACTTC. The chain joins TRBV4-1 to TRBJ2-5; D is possibly TRBD1 (6 bases). From germline, CDR1 is MGHRA and CDR2 YSYEKL. The CDR3 extends over 14 amino acids. Between the trimmed V and J ends, which lost 6 bases and 5 bases, there was a span of 16 bases.

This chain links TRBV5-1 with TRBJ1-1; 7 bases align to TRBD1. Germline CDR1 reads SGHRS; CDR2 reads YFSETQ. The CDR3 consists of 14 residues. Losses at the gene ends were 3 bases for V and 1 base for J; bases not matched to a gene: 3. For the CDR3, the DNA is TGCGCCAGCAGCTGGGGACAGCAGAACACTGAAGCTTTCTTT. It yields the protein CASSWGQQNTEAFF.

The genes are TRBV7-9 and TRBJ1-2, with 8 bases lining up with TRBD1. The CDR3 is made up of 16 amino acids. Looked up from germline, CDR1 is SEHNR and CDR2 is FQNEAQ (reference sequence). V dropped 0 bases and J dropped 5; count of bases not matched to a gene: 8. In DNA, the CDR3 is TGTGCCAGCAGCTTAGCGTCGACAGGGGTGGGGTATGGCTACACCTTC. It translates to CASSLASTGVGYGYTF.

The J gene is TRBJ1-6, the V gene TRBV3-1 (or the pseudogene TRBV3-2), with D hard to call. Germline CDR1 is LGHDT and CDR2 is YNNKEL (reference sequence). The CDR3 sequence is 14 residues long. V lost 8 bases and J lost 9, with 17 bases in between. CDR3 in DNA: TGTGCCAGCTCGGCTCAGGCTCTAGGTTCACCCCTCCACTTT. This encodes CASSAQALGSPLHF.

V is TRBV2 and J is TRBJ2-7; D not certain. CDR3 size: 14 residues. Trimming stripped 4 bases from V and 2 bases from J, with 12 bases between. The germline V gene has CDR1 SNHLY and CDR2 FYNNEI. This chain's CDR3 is CASSAGQPTYEQYF. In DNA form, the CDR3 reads TGTGCCAGCAGTGCTGGGCAGCCGACCTACGAGCAGTACTTC.

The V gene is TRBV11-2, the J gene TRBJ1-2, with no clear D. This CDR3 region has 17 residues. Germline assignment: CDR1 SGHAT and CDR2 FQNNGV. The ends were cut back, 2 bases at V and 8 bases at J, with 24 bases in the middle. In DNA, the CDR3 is TGTGCCAGCAGCTTATACTCAACGTTGAGTTCTAAAGAAGGCTACACCTTC. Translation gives CASSLYSTLSSKEGYTF. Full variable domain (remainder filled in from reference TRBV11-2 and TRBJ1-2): EAGVAQSPRYKIIEKRQSVAFWCNPISGHATLYWYQQILGQGPKLLIQFQNNGVVDDSQLPKDRFSAERLKGVDSTLKIQPAKLEDSAVYLCASSLYSTLSSKEGYTFGSGTRLTVV.

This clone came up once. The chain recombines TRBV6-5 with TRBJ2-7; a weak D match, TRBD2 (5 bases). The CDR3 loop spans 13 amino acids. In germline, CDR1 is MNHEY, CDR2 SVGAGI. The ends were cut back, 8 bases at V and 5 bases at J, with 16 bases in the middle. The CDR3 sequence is CASEGSITNEQYF. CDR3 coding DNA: TGTGCCAGCGAGGGCAGTATAACGAACGAGCAGTACTTC.

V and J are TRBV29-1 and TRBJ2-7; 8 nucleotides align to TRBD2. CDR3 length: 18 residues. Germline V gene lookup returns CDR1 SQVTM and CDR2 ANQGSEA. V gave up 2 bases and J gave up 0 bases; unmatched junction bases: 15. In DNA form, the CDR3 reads TGCAGCGTTGAACTAGCGGGCCCTCCAAAAGCCGACTCCTACGAGCAGTACTTC. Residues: CSVELAGPPKADSYEQYF.

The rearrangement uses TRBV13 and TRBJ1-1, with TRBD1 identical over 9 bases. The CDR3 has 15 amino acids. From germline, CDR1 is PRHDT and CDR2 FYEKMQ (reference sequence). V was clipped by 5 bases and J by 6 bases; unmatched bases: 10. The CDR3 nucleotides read TGTGCCAGCAGCGACATAGGACAGGGGATCCCTGAAGCTTTCTTT. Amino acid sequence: CASSDIGQGIPEAFF.

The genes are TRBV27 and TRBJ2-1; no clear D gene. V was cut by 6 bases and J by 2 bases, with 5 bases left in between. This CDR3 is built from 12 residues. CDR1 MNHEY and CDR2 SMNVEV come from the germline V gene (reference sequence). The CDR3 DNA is TGTGCCAGCAGCCTCCCCTACAATGAGCAGTTCTTC. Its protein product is CASSLPYNEQFF.

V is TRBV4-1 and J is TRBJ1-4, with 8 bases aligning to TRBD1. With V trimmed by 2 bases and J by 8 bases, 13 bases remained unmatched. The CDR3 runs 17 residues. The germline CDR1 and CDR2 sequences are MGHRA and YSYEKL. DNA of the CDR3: TGCGCCAGCAGCCAACCTACGATGGCAGGGGGCAAAGAAAAACTGTTTTTT. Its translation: CASSQPTMAGGKEKLFF.

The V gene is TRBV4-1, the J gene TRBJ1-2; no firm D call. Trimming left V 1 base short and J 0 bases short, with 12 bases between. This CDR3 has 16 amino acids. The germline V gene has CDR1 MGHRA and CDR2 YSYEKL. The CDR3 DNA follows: TGCGCCAGCAGCCAAGGGTCTCCTGGGGCTAACTATGGCTACACCTTC. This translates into CASSQGSPGANYGYTF.

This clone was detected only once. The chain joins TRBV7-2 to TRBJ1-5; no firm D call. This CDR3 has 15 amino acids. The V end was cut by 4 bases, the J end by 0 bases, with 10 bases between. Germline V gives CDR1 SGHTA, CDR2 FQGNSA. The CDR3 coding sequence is TGTGCCAGCAGCTCACACCGGAATAGCAATCAGCCCCAGCATTTT. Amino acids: CASSSHRNSNQPQHF. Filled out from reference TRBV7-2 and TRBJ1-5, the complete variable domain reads GAGVSQSPSNKVTEKGKDVELRCDPISGHTALYWYRQSLGQGLEFLIYFQGNSAPDKSGLPSDRFSAERTGGSVSTLTIQRTQQEDSAVYLCASSSHRNSNQPQHFGDGTRLSIL.

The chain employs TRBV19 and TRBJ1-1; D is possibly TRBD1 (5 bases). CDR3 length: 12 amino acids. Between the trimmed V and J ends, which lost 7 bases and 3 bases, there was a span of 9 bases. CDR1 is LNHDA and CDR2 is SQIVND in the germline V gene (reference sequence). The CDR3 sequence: CASTQGDTEAFF. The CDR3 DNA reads TGTGCCAGTACTCAAGGGGACACTGAAGCTTTCTTT.

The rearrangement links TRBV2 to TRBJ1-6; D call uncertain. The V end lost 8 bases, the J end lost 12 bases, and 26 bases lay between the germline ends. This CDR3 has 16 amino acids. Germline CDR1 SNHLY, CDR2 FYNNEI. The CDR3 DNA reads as TGTGCCAGCTGTGTCCCCGAAGGGCGGGTCTGTTTACCCCTCCACTTT. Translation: CASCVPEGRVCLPLHF.

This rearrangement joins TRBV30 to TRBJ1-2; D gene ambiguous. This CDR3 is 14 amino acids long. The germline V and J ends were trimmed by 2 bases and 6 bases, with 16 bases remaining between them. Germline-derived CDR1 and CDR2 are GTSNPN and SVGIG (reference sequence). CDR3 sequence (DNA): TGTGCCTGGAGTCAGTTACGGGCAGTAGATGGCTACACCTTC. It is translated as CAWSQLRAVDGYTF. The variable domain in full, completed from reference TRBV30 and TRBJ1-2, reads SQTIHQWPATLVQPVGSPLSLECTVEGTSNPNLYWYRQAAGRGLQLLFYSVGIGQISSEVPQNLSASRPQDRQFILSSKKLLLSDSGFYLCAWSQLRAVDGYTFGSGTRLTVV.

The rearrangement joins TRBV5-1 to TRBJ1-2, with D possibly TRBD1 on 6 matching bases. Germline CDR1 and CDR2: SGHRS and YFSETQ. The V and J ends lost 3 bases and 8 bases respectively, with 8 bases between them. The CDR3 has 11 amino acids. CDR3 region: CASSSQGGYTF. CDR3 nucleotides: TGCGCCAGCAGCTCCCAGGGGGGCTACACCTTC.

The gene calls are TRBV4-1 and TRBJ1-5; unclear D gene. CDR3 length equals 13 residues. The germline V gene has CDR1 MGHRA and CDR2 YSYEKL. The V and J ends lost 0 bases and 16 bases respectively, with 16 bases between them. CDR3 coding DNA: TGCGCCAGCAGCCAAGATTCTTTGACCTCCGCACATTTT. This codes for CASSQDSLTSAHF.

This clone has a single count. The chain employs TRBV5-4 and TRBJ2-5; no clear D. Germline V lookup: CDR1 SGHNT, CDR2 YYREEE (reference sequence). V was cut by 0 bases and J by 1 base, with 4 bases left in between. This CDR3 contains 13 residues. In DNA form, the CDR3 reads TGTGCCAGCAGCTTGGTTTCCCAAGAGACCCAGTACTTC. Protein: CASSLVSQETQYF.

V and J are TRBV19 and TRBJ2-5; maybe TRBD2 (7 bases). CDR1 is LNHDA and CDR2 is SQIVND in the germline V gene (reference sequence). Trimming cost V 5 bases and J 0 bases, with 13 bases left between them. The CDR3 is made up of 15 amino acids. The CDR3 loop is CASSAGDKYQETQYF. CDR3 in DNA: TGTGCCAGTAGTGCGGGGGACAAGTACCAAGAGACCCAGTACTTC.

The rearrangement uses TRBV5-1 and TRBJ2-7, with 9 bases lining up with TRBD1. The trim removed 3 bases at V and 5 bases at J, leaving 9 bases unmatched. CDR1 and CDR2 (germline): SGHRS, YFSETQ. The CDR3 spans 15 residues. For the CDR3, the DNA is TGCGCCAGCAGCTCCGGGACAGGGTCCCGAAACGAGCAGTACTTC. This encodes CASSSGTGSRNEQYF.

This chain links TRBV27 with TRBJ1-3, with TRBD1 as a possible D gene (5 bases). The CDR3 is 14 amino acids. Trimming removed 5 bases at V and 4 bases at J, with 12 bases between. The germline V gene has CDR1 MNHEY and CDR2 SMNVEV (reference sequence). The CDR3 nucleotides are TGTGCCAGCAGTCCCCAGGGATTGGGAAACACCATATATTTT. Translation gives CASSPQGLGNTIYF.

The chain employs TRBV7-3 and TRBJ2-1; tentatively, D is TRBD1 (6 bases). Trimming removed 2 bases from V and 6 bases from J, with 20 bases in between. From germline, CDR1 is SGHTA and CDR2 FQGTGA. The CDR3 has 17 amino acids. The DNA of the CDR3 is TGTGCCAGCAGCTTAGGGGACATCCGGGGCTTTGGCAATGAGCAGTTCTTC. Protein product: CASSLGDIRGFGNEQFF.

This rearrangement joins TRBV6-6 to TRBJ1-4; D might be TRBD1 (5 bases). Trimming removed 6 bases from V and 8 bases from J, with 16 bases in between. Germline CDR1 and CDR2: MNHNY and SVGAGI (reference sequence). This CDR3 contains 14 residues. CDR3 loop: CASSPGWDGEKLFF. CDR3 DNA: TGTGCCAGCAGCCCGGGCTGGGACGGAGAAAAACTGTTTTTT.

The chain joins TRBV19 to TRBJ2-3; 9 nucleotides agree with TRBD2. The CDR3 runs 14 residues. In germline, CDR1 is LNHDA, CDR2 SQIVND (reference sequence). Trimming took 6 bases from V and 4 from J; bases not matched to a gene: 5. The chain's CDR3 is CASREAGGPDTQYF. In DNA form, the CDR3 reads TGTGCCAGTAGGGAAGCGGGGGGCCCAGATACGCAGTATTTT.